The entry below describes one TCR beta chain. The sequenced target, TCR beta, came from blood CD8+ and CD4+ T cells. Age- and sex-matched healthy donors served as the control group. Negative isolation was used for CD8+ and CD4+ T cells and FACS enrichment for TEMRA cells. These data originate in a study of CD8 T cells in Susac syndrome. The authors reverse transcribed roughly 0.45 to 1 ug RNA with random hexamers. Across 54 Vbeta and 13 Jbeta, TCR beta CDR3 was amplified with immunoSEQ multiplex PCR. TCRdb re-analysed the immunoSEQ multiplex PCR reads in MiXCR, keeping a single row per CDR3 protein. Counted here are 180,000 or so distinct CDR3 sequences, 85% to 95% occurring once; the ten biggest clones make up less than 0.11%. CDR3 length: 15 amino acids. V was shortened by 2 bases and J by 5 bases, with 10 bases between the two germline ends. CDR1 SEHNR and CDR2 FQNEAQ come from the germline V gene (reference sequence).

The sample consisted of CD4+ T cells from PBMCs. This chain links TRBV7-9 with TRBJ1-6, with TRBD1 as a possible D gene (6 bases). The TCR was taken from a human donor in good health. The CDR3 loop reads CASSLSGGHNSPLHF. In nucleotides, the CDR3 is TGTGCCAGCAGCTTATCCGGGGGGCATAATTCACCCCTCCACTTT.